Shown below are 20 T cell receptor beta chains from a single sample sequenced in a study of T-cell memory formation after mild COVID-19. Via MiXCR, TCRdb re-called the 5' RACE reads, giving one row per CDR3 protein. The sample has 140,000 to 150,000 distinct CDR3 sequences, 6% to 6.5% seen once. Sequencing used PBMCs or a T cell subset sorted from them (not recorded which). The receptors were sampled from an adult woman who had mild COVID-19 (a few samples of this study predate the infection). Cell type and time point are not known.

The table lists this clonotype with a few counts. The rearrangement joins TRBV12-3 or TRBV12-4 to TRBJ1-3, with D maybe TRBD1 (5 bases). V was clipped by 0 bases and J by 2 bases, with 14 bases between them. This CDR3 is built from 17 residues. DNA of the CDR3: TGTGCCAGCAGTTTAGCTGGACATAGGGACCCTGGAAACACCATATATTTT. This encodes CASSLAGHRDPGNTIYF.

This clonotype was recorded a few times. The CDR3 DNA reads TGTGCCAGCGCGGGGGGGACAACTAGCAATCAGCCCCAGCATTTT. Its protein is CASAGGTTSNQPQHF. This chain joins TRBV7-9 and TRBJ1-5, with a possible D match to TRBD1 (6 bases). Germline values: CDR1 SEHNR, CDR2 FQNEAQ (reference sequence). V lost 8 bases to trimming and J lost 0 bases, with 14 bases between them. This CDR3 comprises 15 residues.

This clonotype has at least ten counts. The V call is TRBV5-1, the J call TRBJ2-7; TRBD2 matches 8 bases. V shed 0 bases and J 7 bases; nucleotides not matched to a gene: 12. CDR1 and CDR2 from the germline V gene are SGHRS and YFSETQ. The CDR3 totals 16 residues. For the CDR3, the DNA is TGCGCCAGCAGCTTGGATAGCACTAGCGGAGGGAAGGAGCAGTACTTC. This codes for CASSLDSTSGGKEQYF.

This clonotype occurred many times. The V gene is TRBV7-3, the J gene TRBJ2-1; 8 bases are a match to TRBD2. CDR1 and CDR2 from the germline V gene are SGHTA and FQGTGA. After removal of 5 bases from V and 7 bases from J, the junction contained 7 bases not matched to a gene. The CDR3 is 14 amino acids. The CDR3 loop is CASSPGRAANEQFF. CDR3 nucleotide sequence: TGTGCCAGCAGCCCCGGGAGGGCGGCAAATGAGCAGTTCTTC.

There are a few counts of this clonotype. The J gene is TRBJ1-3, the V gene TRBV6-5, with D uncertain. There are 14 residues in the CDR3. With 7 bases removed from V and 3 bases from J, the gap between germline ends came to 13 bases. Germline CDR1 and CDR2: MNHEY and SVGAGI. CDR3 DNA: TGTGCCAGCATTGTAGAATGGGGTGGAAACACCATATATTTT. This sequence encodes CASIVEWGGNTIYF.

This clonotype was counted a few times. This chain uses TRBV18 with TRBJ2-7; 12 bases align to TRBD1. Per the germline V gene, CDR1 is KGHSH and CDR2 is LQKENI. The CDR3 has 15 amino acids. The V segment lost 4 bases and the J segment 2 bases; nucleotides outside the gene matches: 3. CDR3: CASSRDRGHTYEQYF. The CDR3 DNA follows: TGTGCCAGCTCACGGGACAGGGGGCACACCTACGAGCAGTACTTC.

This clonotype was observed many times. The V and J genes are TRBV5-1 and TRBJ2-5, with D possibly being TRBD1 (6 bases). Germline values: CDR1 SGHRS, CDR2 YFSETQ. This CDR3 has 14 amino acids. The V gene lost 0 bases and the J gene lost 5 bases, with 11 bases spanning the gap. In DNA form, the CDR3 reads TGCGCCAGCAGCTTGGCTGGGGGCGTCGAGACCCAGTACTTC. It encodes CASSLAGGVETQYF.

This clonotype came up many times. The chain is built from TRBV6-5 and TRBJ2-7; no reliable D call. Germline CDR1 is MNHEY and CDR2 is SVGAGI. The CDR3 is 14 amino acids. Trimming left V 6 bases short and J 0 bases short, with 12 bases between. CDR3 nucleotide sequence: TGTGCCAGCAGGATGCAGGTCGGCTCCTACGAGCAGTACTTC. Encoded protein: CASRMQVGSYEQYF.

This clonotype came up a few times. The genes are TRBV5-5 and TRBJ1-5, with 8 nucleotides matching TRBD1. The CDR3 runs to 14 residues. Germline V gene data show CDR1 as SGHKS and CDR2 as YYEKEE (reference sequence). The V and J ends lost 2 bases and 5 bases, in that order; junction bases with no gene match: 3. The CDR3 DNA reads TGTGCCAGCAGCTTTTCGGGACAGGATCAGCCCCAGCATTTT. This translates into CASSFSGQDQPQHF.

This clonotype was seen many times. The rearrangement joins TRBV24-1 to TRBJ2-3; D unresolved. CDR3 size: 17 residues. Germline CDR1 and CDR2: KGHDR and SFDVKD. Trimming took 4 bases from V and 4 from J, leaving 20 bases between them. The CDR3 nucleotides read TGTGCCACCAGTGACCCCTTGGCGGTAACGGGCGCAGATACGCAGTATTTT. Amino acids: CATSDPLAVTGADTQYF.

This clonotype was observed many times. The chain recombines TRBV6-6 with TRBJ2-7; TRBD1 agrees at 8 bases. The V segment lost 7 bases and the J segment 2 bases; nucleotides outside the gene matches: 19. The germline V gene encodes CDR1 MNHNY and CDR2 SVGAGI (reference sequence). CDR3 length: 18 amino acids. The CDR3 coding sequence is TGTGCCAGCACCTGGGACAGGCCTACCCTGGGGCGAGCCTACGAGCAGTACTTC. Protein product: CASTWDRPTLGRAYEQYF.

This clonotype was counted between two and nine times. V is TRBV5-1 and J is TRBJ2-2; TRBD2 is a possible D gene (6 bases). There are 16 residues in the CDR3. Between the trimmed V and J ends, which lost 5 bases and 2 bases, there was a span of 16 bases. The germline V gene encodes CDR1 SGHRS and CDR2 YFSETQ. CDR3 region: CASRPLGGANTGELFF. CDR3 DNA: TGCGCCAGCAGGCCACTCGGCGGGGCAAACACCGGGGAGCTGTTTTTT. Drawing the rest from reference TRBV5-1 and TRBJ2-2, the complete variable domain is KAGVTQTPRYLIKTRGQQVTLSCSPISGHRSVSWYQQTPGQGLQFLFEYFSETQRNKGNFPGRFSGRQFSNSRSEMNVSTLELGDSALYLCASRPLGGANTGELFFGEGSRLTVL.

The chain joins TRBV5-6 to TRBJ1-1; possible D gene TRBD1, 5 bases. CDR1 is SGHDT, CDR2 YYEEEE, per germline. With 2 bases removed from V and 5 bases from J, the gap between germline ends came to 13 bases. This CDR3 is 14 amino acids long. The CDR3 DNA reads TGTGCCAGCAGCTTCAGGGTATTATATACTGAAGCTTTCTTT. Amino acids: CASSFRVLYTEAFF.

This clonotype has only a few counts. The chain couples TRBV4-1 to TRBJ1-4; no firm D call. The CDR3 loop spans 14 amino acids. Germline CDR1 and CDR2: MGHRA and YSYEKL. With 4 bases removed from V and 8 bases from J, the gap between germline ends came to 14 bases. CDR3 nucleotides: TGCGCCAGCAGCCCCCCGACCTGGAGGGAAAAACTGTTTTTT. Its translation is CASSPPTWREKLFF.

This clonotype was observed at least ten times. The chain employs TRBV20-1 and TRBJ2-3; D tentatively fits TRBD1 or TRBD2 (5 bases each). The CDR3 consists of 17 residues. The germline V gene has CDR1 DFQATT and CDR2 SNEGSKA (reference sequence). Trimming took 0 bases from V and 4 from J, leaving 20 bases between them. CDR3 region: CSARDGDRGFSADTQYF. DNA of the CDR3: TGCAGTGCTAGAGATGGGGACCGTGGTTTTTCGGCAGATACGCAGTATTTT.

V and J are TRBV18 and TRBJ1-1, with a tentative D call TRBD1 (6 bases). The V gene lost 2 bases and the J gene lost 5 bases, with 15 bases spanning the gap. This CDR3 contains 15 residues. Germline-derived CDR1 and CDR2 are KGHSH and LQKENI. CDR3 region: CASSPVSGRGTEAFF. The CDR3 DNA sequence: TGTGCCAGCTCACCAGTTTCCGGGAGGGGGACTGAAGCTTTCTTT.

This clonotype was observed a few times. V and J are TRBV7-2 and TRBJ1-1; no reliable D call. The V end lost 10 bases, the J end lost 0 bases, and 12 bases lay between the germline ends. Germline CDR1 and CDR2: SGHTA and FQGNSA. CDR3 size: 13 residues. The CDR3 coding sequence is TGTGCCACACTTCCGGGGATGAACACTGAAGCTTTCTTT. This codes for CATLPGMNTEAFF.

This clonotype occurred a few times. This sequence joins TRBV14 and TRBJ2-2; 7 positions agree with TRBD1. V lost 5 bases to trimming and J lost 7 bases; unmatched junction nucleotides: 10. Germline values: CDR1 SGHDN, CDR2 FVKESK. The CDR3 is 15 residues long. As DNA, the CDR3 is TGTGCCAGCAGCTTTCGACAGGGAACGAACGGGGAGCTGTTTTTT. It encodes CASSFRQGTNGELFF.

The genes are TRBV11-3 and TRBJ1-1; D not resolved. The germline V gene has CDR1 SGHNT and CDR2 YENEEA. CDR3 length: 14 amino acids. Trimming stripped 0 bases from V and 10 bases from J, with 15 bases between. CDR3 protein: CASSLDSALPLAFF. For the CDR3, the DNA is TGTGCCAGCAGCTTAGATTCAGCTTTACCGCTAGCTTTCTTT.

This clonotype was recorded at least ten times. The rearrangement joins TRBV27 to TRBJ2-3; D remains unclear. This CDR3 is built from 15 residues. Trimming shortened V by 5 bases and J by 7 bases, and 19 bases separated the two germline ends. Germline V gene lookup returns CDR1 MNHEY and CDR2 SMNVEV (reference sequence). CDR3 nucleotide sequence: TGTGCCAGCAGTCCGGACCCCGGGTTCCGCAATACGCAGTATTTT. Encoded protein: CASSPDPGFRNTQYF.